This T cell receptor beta chain emerged from a study of technical replicates of blood from a few donors (dated by TCRdb to the late 2010s). The library was built by means of the immunoSEQ multiplex PCR assay. TCRdb obtained this table from immuneACCESS and retained in-frame rearrangements with V and J assigned. These tables miss some clones; where compared with another copy, unresolved V genes account for less than half of the shortfall, and the remainder is unexplained. This sample holds tens of thousands of clones; approximately 92% were observed only once. 0.41% of the sample goes to the ten largest clones. The germline V gene provides CDR1 SGHVS and CDR2 FNYEAQ. Trimming removed 5 bases from V and 6 bases from J, leaving 14 bases between the germline ends. The CDR3 starts with the cysteine, ends with the phenylalanine, and has 13 residues. Only the CDR3 DNA stays, 39 bases, in frame from base 1.

On this clone: Its antigen has not been determined. Base qualities are not provided; no much larger clone lies one nucleotide away.

The rearrangement combines TRBV7-6 with TRBJ2-7; too little of a D gene remains to name it. What was sequenced was T cells isolated from PBMCs. The origin of this receptor is a human donor in good health. The DNA reads TGTGCCAGCAGCCAACCTTACAGTGGCGAGCAGTACTTC. Its translation reads: CASSQPYSGEQYF.